This T cell receptor (beta chain) was identified in a study of shared clonotypes between healthy human individuals. The CDR3 extends over 15 amino acids. Germline V CDR1 and CDR2: SGHAT, FQDESV (reference sequence). V was cut by 5 bases and J by 4 bases, with 16 bases left in between. Naive CD8 cells comprised CD45RO-negative, CCR7-positively selected cells, excluding terminally differentiated effector memory CD45RA+ cells. Recent vaccinations or acute infections were absent in the healthy HIV-negative adult donors. Every donor, a Caucasian adult, lived in Nashville, Tennessee. This clone showed up just once. Sequencing was performed with immunoSEQ multiplex PCR; in TCRdb, only in-frame clones are kept and a portion is missing. The sample holds around 2,000,000 clones, 93% seen once.

The TCR sequence derives from a man younger than 35 in good health. Some clones in this sample may be carry-over from other donors' samples. Sequencing was carried out using naive CD8+ T cells from PBMCs. This chain uses TRBV11-1 with TRBJ2-3; tentative D call: TRBD2 (7 bases). As DNA, the CDR3 is TGTGCCAGCAGCCCTGGGGGGGGCGACCCAGATACGCAGTATTTT. This codes for CASSPGGGDPDTQYF.